What follows are 6 T cell receptor beta chains derived from one specimen sequenced in a study of a mutant IDH1 vaccine in newly diagnosed glioma listed by TCRdb under 2021. Interpreted using the paper, the time point label stands for: week 47, end of study. A 20-mer mutant IDH1 peptide at 300 micrograms in Montanide made up each vaccine dose, which was injected subcutaneously together with topical imiquimod. These receptors lack a known antigen. The library came from the immunoSEQ multiplex PCR assay. Held by TCRdb, this immuneACCESS table contains in-frame sequences only and omits some clones. Under half of the omission traces to an unresolved V gene where checked; the cause of the rest is unknown. The sample includes tens of thousands of clones, with roughly 90% observed a single time. 0.6% to 0.95% of the sample rests with the top ten. This specimen was PBMCs, taken from a glioma patient whose treatment included an IDH1 peptide vaccine. The receptors were gathered from a woman aged 45 to 65 with glioma.

J is TRBJ1-6 and V is TRBV18; D may be TRBD1 (5 bases). Germline lookup yields CDR1 KGHSH and CDR2 LQKENI. This CDR3 spans 15 amino acids. V lost 3 bases, J lost 7 bases, and 13 bases lay in between. This CDR3 reads CASSPLGQGNSPLHF. In DNA, the CDR3 is TGTGCCAGCTCACCTTTGGGTCAGGGAAATTCACCCCTCCACTTT.

The V call is TRBV7-9, the J call TRBJ2-5, with TRBD2 matching 7 bases. Trimming cost V 4 bases and J 2 bases; bases outside gene matches: 4. The CDR3 runs 14 residues. Looked up from germline, CDR1 is SEHNR and CDR2 is FQNEAQ (reference sequence). The CDR3 DNA follows: TGTGCCAGCAGCTCCGGGACTACGCAAGAGACCCAGTACTTC. Translating gives CASSSGTTQETQYF.

For the CDR3, the DNA is TGCGCCAGTGGACGGGACACCACATTAATTGAAGCTTTCTTT. Amino acids: CASGRDTTLIEAFF. This chain uses TRBV10-2 with TRBJ1-1, with a weak D call TRBD1 (6 bases). The CDR3 spans 14 residues. The germline V gene has CDR1 WSHSY and CDR2 SAAADI. V lost 9 bases to trimming and J lost 7 bases, with 21 bases between them.

V usage is TRBV7-9 and J usage is TRBJ2-1, with D unresolved. The CDR3 has 14 residues. Trimming cost V 1 base and J 4 bases, with 8 bases left between them. The V gene's germline CDR1 is SEHNR and CDR2 FQNEAQ (reference sequence). CDR3 in amino acids: CASSLEAQYNEQFF. CDR3 nucleotide sequence: TGTGCCAGCAGCTTAGAGGCACAGTACAATGAGCAGTTCTTC.

The DNA for the CDR3 is TGCGCCAGCAGTGTCGACAGGGTACACGAGCAGTACTTC. It codes for CASSVDRVHEQYF. The chain joins TRBV10-2 to TRBJ2-7, with 7 bases fitting TRBD1. This CDR3 region has 13 residues. V was clipped by 4 bases and J by 5 bases; unmatched bases: 5. Looked up from germline, CDR1 is WSHSY and CDR2 is SAAADI.

This clone has a single count. The rearrangement uses TRBV6-6 and TRBJ2-7, with TRBD2 identical over 7 bases. This CDR3 is 15 amino acids long. Germline V lookup: CDR1 MNHNY, CDR2 SVGAGI (reference sequence). J lost 4 bases, V lost 6 bases, and 12 bases had no gene match. CDR3 residues: CASSLRDYKPYEQYF. For the CDR3, the DNA is TGTGCCAGCAGCCTCCGGGACTATAAGCCGTACGAGCAGTACTTC.